Detailed here is one TCR beta chain. Its antigen is unidentified. Unique molecular identifiers tagged the TCR beta cDNA libraries. TCRdb re-derived calls from the PCR reads in MiXCR, one entry per CDR3 protein. The sample yields hundreds of thousands of distinct CDR3 sequences, roughly 50% seen once. The sample belongs to a study of post-analysis software for immune sequencing data. Study-wide results and caveats: A few TRBV segments were significantly more frequent in patients than in controls. TRBV5-6, TRBV5-1 and TRBV20-1 were among these segments.

Germline CDR1 is MGHDK and CDR2 is SYGVNS. V was trimmed by 6 bases and J by 9 bases, leaving 19 bases between them. The CDR3 covers 14 residues. The source of this sequence is a girl aged 5-17 years with multiple sclerosis. This sequence joins TRBV25-1 and TRBJ2-3; possibly TRBD1 or TRBD2 for D (5 bases each). Material: blood. CDR3 DNA: TGTGCCAGCAGGGGACGACTGCCGAATTACACGCAGTATTTT. It is translated as CASRGRLPNYTQYF. Full variable domain (missing parts from reference TRBV25-1 and TRBJ2-3): EADIYQTPRYLVIGTGKKITLECSQTMGHDKMYWYQQDPGMELHLIHYSYGVNSTEKGDLSSESTVSRIRTEHFPLTLESARPSHTSQYLCASRGRLPNYTQYFGPGTRLTVL.